Here is one T cell receptor beta chain with its context. What it binds is unknown. This specimen comes from a study of post-analysis software for immune sequencing data. Study conclusions and caveats: TRBV segments more frequent in patients than in controls numbered five and included TRBV5-6, TRBV5-1 and TRBV20-1. Multiple sclerosis was associated with a significant reduction in normalized Chao1 diversity relative to controls.

The CDR3 loop spans 14 amino acids. The V and J ends lost 5 bases and 0 bases respectively, with 13 bases between them. Germline V gene lookup returns CDR1 DFQATT and CDR2 SNEGSKA (reference sequence). Unique molecular identifiers were built into the TCR beta cDNA libraries. Via MiXCR, TCRdb re-called the PCR reads, giving one row per CDR3 protein. This table has a few hundred thousand distinct CDR3 sequences, around 33% appearing once. The sequencing input was blood. The clonotype was recovered from a girl aged 5-17 years with multiple sclerosis. The rearrangement uses TRBV20-1 and TRBJ1-1; D uncertain. The chain's CDR3 is CSALQVTMNTEAFF. For the CDR3, the DNA is TGCAGTGCTCTTCAGGTAACTATGAACACTGAAGCTTTCTTT.